The subject of this entry is one T cell receptor beta chain. Antigen: not known. CDR1 is SQVTM and CDR2 is ANQGSEA in the germline V gene. This CDR3 spans 14 amino acids. J was trimmed by 4 bases and V by 4 bases; bases with no gene match: 6. This sample was taken from a study of a mutant IDH1 vaccine in newly diagnosed glioma. About the research overall: First vaccine doses came 4-6 weeks after radiotherapy alone, or with temozolomide cycles. Prior therapy was radiotherapy, temozolomide, or both; most received both.

Study outcomes and limitations: Whatever changes occurred in top peripheral T cell clonotypes seemed unrelated to pseudoprogression.

The repertoire was sequenced with immunoSEQ multiplex PCR; TCRdb's copy has only in-frame clones and lacks some. The sample contains tens of thousands of clones, around four fifths of which appear only once. This sample's time point: week 5, during vaccination. Each dose delivered 300 ug of mutant IDH1 20-mer peptide subcutaneously with imiquimod. In every donor, the tumor was a new WHO grade 3 or 4 IDH1-mutant, ATRX-lost astrocytoma. Sample: PBMCs, taken from a glioma patient whose treatment included an IDH1 peptide vaccine. The rearrangement joins TRBV29-1 to TRBJ1-3, with 8 positions matching TRBD1. This clonotype was obtained from a woman aged 40 to 49 with glioma. CDR3 sequence reads: CSVALGQVGNTIYF. CDR3 nucleotide sequence: TGCAGCGTTGCCTTGGGACAGGTCGGAAACACCATATATTTT.